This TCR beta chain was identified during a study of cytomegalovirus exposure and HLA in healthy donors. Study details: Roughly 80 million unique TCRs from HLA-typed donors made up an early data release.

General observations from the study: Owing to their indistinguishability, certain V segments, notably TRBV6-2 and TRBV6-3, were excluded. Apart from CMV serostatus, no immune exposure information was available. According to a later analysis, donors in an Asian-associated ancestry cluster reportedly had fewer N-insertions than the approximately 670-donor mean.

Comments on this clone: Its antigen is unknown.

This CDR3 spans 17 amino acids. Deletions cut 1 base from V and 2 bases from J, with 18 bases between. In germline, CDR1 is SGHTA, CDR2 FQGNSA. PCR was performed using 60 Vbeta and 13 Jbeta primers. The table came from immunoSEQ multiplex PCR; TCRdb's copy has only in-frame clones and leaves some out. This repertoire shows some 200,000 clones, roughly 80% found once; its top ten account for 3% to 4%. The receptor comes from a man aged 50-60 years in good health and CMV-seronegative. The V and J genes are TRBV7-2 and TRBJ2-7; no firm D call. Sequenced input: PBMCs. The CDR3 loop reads CASSLVGQTRSAYEQYF. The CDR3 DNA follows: TGTGCCAGCAGCTTAGTTGGTCAAACCCGCAGCGCCTACGAGCAGTACTTC.